This T cell receptor (beta chain) was sequenced for a study of blood T cell repertoires in COVID-19. Overall study: COVID-19 samples from acute and convalescent phases originated in the United States, Italy and Spain. PBMCs, B-cell-depleted T cells, or T cells provided the cDNA or gDNA that made up the material.

As handled by the study authors: Reference gene primer amplification yielded estimated nucleated cell counts. TCRdb's copy holds only in-frame clones and misses some; the assay was immunoSEQ multiplex PCR. D and trimming were read from the DNA, whereas the V and J calls and clone size are those reported in that table. The sample consists of fewer than 350,000 clones, around 88% of them appearing once. V lost 4 bases and J lost 3; bases outside the gene matches: 0. Germline V gives CDR1 MNHEY, CDR2 SMNVEV (reference sequence). CDR3 length: 13 amino acids. Input material: peripheral blood. The chain employs TRBV27 and TRBJ2-1; 7 nucleotides line up with TRBD1. This receptor was taken from a woman in her 30s who had recovered from COVID-19. The CDR3 nucleotides read TGTGCCAGCAGTTGGGACAGCTACAATGAGCAGTTCTTC. As protein: CASSWDSYNEQFF.